The 25 T cell receptor beta chains below all came from one sample that was sequenced in a study of response to subunit inactivated influenza vaccine. MiXCR, run by TCRdb on the RT-PCR reads, gives a single entry per CDR3 protein. The table lists roughly 700,000 distinct CDR3 sequences, approximately 14% of them singletons. Sample: PBMCs from blood, taken about 13 days after vaccination. The receptor source for this set is a man aged 50-60 years who received an inactivated influenza vaccine.

The chain recombines TRBV4-2 with TRBJ2-5; 9 bases agree with TRBD2. The CDR3 spans 13 residues. V was pared by 11 bases and J by 4 bases, with 8 bases of the junction left unmatched. Germline V gene lookup returns CDR1 LGHNA and CDR2 YNFKEQ. The CDR3 region has the DNA TGTGCCGCCCCGCGCGGGGGGGTAGAGACCCAGTACTTC. Its protein is CAAPRGGVETQYF.

The chain has TRBV4-2 and TRBJ2-3; the D gene could be TRBD1 or TRBD2 (5 bases each). The germline V gene has CDR1 LGHNA and CDR2 YNFKEQ. The CDR3 runs to 18 residues. V lost 2 bases to trimming and J lost 4 bases, with 22 bases between them. In DNA form, the CDR3 reads TGTGCCAGCAGCCAACCCTCACGAGGGGCCGGTGGTGCAGATACGCAGTATTTT. Encoded protein: CASSQPSRGAGGADTQYF.

The gene calls are TRBV6-1 and TRBJ2-7, with 9 bases fitting TRBD2. With 6 bases clipped from V and 6 bases from J, the junction kept 12 bases outside the gene matches. The CDR3 loop spans 15 amino acids. Per germline, CDR1 MNHNS and CDR2 SASEGT. CDR3 bases: TGTGCCAGCAGCCATCCTGGGGCTAGCGGGACCGAGCAGTACTTC. It codes for CASSHPGASGTEQYF.

This chain uses TRBV7-9 with TRBJ2-3, with a possible D match to TRBD2 (5 bases). Trimming pared 6 bases from V and 2 bases from J, leaving 12 bases between. The CDR3 totals 14 residues. Germline V gene lookup returns CDR1 SEHNR and CDR2 FQNEAQ (reference sequence). The DNA for the CDR3 is TGTGCCAGCAGGGACTGGGTCGTCACAGATACGCAGTATTTT. The encoded protein is CASRDWVVTDTQYF.

This clonotype was seen ten or more times. The gene calls are TRBV7-6 and TRBJ2-1; 7 nucleotides line up with TRBD1. With V trimmed by 0 bases and J by 8 bases, 13 bases remained unmatched. CDR1 and CDR2 (germline): SGHVS, FNYEAQ. This CDR3 spans 17 amino acids. The CDR3 DNA sequence: TGTGCCAGCAGCTTAGCGTCCAGGACAGGATTCTTGGATGAGCAGTTCTTC. Translating it yields CASSLASRTGFLDEQFF. The full variable domain, in which reference TRBV7-6 and TRBJ2-1 provide the parts outside the CDR3, is GAGVSQSPRYKVTKRGQDVALRCDPISGHVSLYWYRQALGQGPEFLTYFNYEAQQDKSGLPNDRFSAERPEGSISTLTIQRTEQRDSAMYRCASSLASRTGFLDEQFFGPGTRLTVL.

The chain uses TRBV29-1 and TRBJ2-7, with 10 bases matching TRBD2. The CDR3 has 14 residues. The V gene's germline CDR1 is SQVTM and CDR2 ANQGSEA. V gave up 6 bases and J gave up 5 bases; unmatched junction bases: 10. CDR3 in DNA: TGCAGCGTCGCCAGAAGCACTAGCGGGAACGAGCAGTACTTC. Amino acid sequence: CSVARSTSGNEQYF.

There are many counts of this clonotype. V is TRBV27 and J is TRBJ2-7; maybe TRBD2 (5 bases). The CDR3 has 15 amino acids. Germline-derived CDR1 and CDR2 are MNHEY and SMNVEV (reference sequence). The V and J ends lost 2 bases and 0 bases respectively, with 11 bases between them. The CDR3: CASSLLWAGSYEQYF. The DNA of the CDR3 is TGTGCCAGCAGTTTACTCTGGGCGGGCTCCTACGAGCAGTACTTC.

A few counts support this clonotype. The gene calls are TRBV4-2 and TRBJ2-7, with D perhaps TRBD2 (5 bases). Germline loops: CDR1 LGHNA, CDR2 YNFKEQ. This CDR3 is 14 amino acids long. V lost 0 bases to trimming and J lost 6 bases, with 12 bases between them. The CDR3 here is CASSQDVGSGEQYF. The DNA of the CDR3 is TGTGCCAGCAGCCAAGATGTTGGGAGTGGCGAGCAGTACTTC.

This clonotype was observed a handful of times. The chain has TRBV7-9 and TRBJ1-1; D is perhaps TRBD1 (5 bases). The V gene lost 4 bases and the J gene lost 1 base, with 16 bases spanning the gap. Germline V gene sequence: CDR1 SEHNR, CDR2 FQNEAQ (reference sequence). CDR3 length equals 16 residues. The CDR3 sequence: CASSSLFGRGNTEAFF. Written as DNA, the CDR3 is TGTGCCAGCAGCTCTTTATTCGGGAGGGGGAACACTGAAGCTTTCTTT. Supplemented by reference TRBV7-9 and TRBJ1-1, the full variable domain reads DTGVSQNPRHKITKRGQNVTFRCDPISEHNRLYWYRQTLGQGPEFLTYFQNEAQLEKSRLLSDRFSAERPKGSFSTLEIQRTEQGDSAMYLCASSSLFGRGNTEAFFGQGTRLTVV.

This clonotype came up a few times. The chain uses TRBV20-1 and TRBJ2-2, with 8 nucleotides matching TRBD1. The germline V gene encodes CDR1 DFQATT and CDR2 SNEGSKA (reference sequence). V was clipped by 4 bases and J by 4 bases; unmatched bases: 5. CDR3 length equals 14 residues. CDR3 DNA sequence: TGCAGTGCTACCCAGGGGGCGCGCACCGGGGAGCTGTTTTTT. Translated, it gives CSATQGARTGELFF.

The rearrangement links TRBV20-1 to TRBJ2-1; 9 bases fit TRBD2. Germline V gives CDR1 DFQATT, CDR2 SNEGSKA (reference sequence). The CDR3 totals 15 residues. Trimming cost V 5 bases and J 9 bases; bases outside gene matches: 14. CDR3: CSAVDRREGFGEQFF. The CDR3 DNA sequence: TGCAGTGCTGTAGATCGGCGGGAGGGATTCGGTGAGCAGTTCTTC.

This chain uses TRBV5-1 with TRBJ2-5; D may be TRBD2 (5 bases). Germline-derived CDR1 and CDR2 are SGHRS and YFSETQ. V was trimmed by 1 base and J by 5 bases, leaving 21 bases between them. This CDR3 spans 17 amino acids. CDR3 in amino acids: CASSLRFRAVEWETQYF. The CDR3, as DNA: TGCGCCAGCAGCTTGAGGTTTCGAGCGGTCGAATGGGAGACCCAGTACTTC.

This chain connects TRBV3-1 to TRBJ2-5; TRBD2 might be the D (7 bases). The CDR3 is 16 amino acids. Germline V gene lookup returns CDR1 LGHDT and CDR2 YNNKEL (reference sequence). Trimming took off 0 bases at V and 4 bases at J, with 15 bases between the two ends. CDR3 in amino acids: CASSQDLGGAGETQYF. The CDR3 nucleotides are TGTGCCAGCAGCCAAGATTTGGGGGGGGCCGGAGAGACCCAGTACTTC.

The chain is built from TRBV12-3 or TRBV12-4 and TRBJ2-1; 9 nucleotides match TRBD2. The J segment lost 5 bases and the V segment lost 1 base, leaving 6 bases of the junction unmatched. The length of the CDR3 is 16 residues. As DNA, the CDR3 is TGTGCCAGCAGTTTAGGGGGCGGGAGGGGTCACAATGAGCAGTTCTTC. Amino acid sequence: CASSLGGGRGHNEQFF.

This clonotype was detected many times. The rearrangement uses TRBV20-1 and TRBJ2-1; TRBD2 might be the D (5 bases). Trimming shortened V by 3 bases and J by 7 bases, and 7 bases separated the two germline ends. The CDR3 spans 11 residues. Looked up from germline, CDR1 is DFQATT and CDR2 is SNEGSKA (reference sequence). CDR3 DNA sequence: TGCAGTGCTAGCATAGCGAATGAGCAGTTCTTC. Encoded protein: CSASIANEQFF.

This clonotype was recorded many times. V gene TRBV15 combines with J gene TRBJ2-7; tentatively, D is TRBD1 (5 bases). CDR1 is LNHNV, CDR2 YYDKDF, per germline (reference sequence). The V gene lost 0 bases and the J gene lost 5 bases, with 14 bases spanning the gap. The CDR3 runs 15 residues. CDR3 region: CATSRDRNQGNEQYF. The CDR3 DNA sequence: TGTGCCACCAGCAGAGACCGAAATCAGGGCAACGAGCAGTACTTC.

This clonotype was seen only a few times. This chain uses TRBV5-1 with TRBJ2-3; D may be TRBD1 (6 bases). The germline V gene has CDR1 SGHRS and CDR2 YFSETQ. V was trimmed by 0 bases and J by 6 bases, leaving 11 bases between them. The CDR3 is 14 amino acids. The CDR3, as DNA: TGCGCCAGCAGCTTGGTTCAGAGGGGGGATACGCAGTATTTT. This sequence encodes CASSLVQRGDTQYF.

The gene calls are TRBV30 and TRBJ1-2; TRBD1 agrees at 7 bases. Looked up from germline, CDR1 is GTSNPN and CDR2 is SVGIG (reference sequence). This CDR3 has 13 amino acids. The trim removed 8 bases at V and 6 bases at J, leaving 12 bases unmatched. CDR3 amino acids: CAGQPGGRNGYTF. The CDR3, as DNA: TGTGCCGGCCAACCAGGGGGGCGTAATGGCTACACCTTC.

This clonotype was counted a few times. The chain carries TRBV3-1 and TRBJ2-1; 9 nucleotides line up with TRBD2. The CDR3 has 16 amino acids. Germline loops: CDR1 LGHDT, CDR2 YNNKEL (reference sequence). With V trimmed by 0 bases and J by 6 bases, 6 bases remained unmatched. Here the CDR3 reads CASSQEYVSGGNEQFF. CDR3 nucleotide sequence: TGTGCCAGCAGCCAAGAATACGTTAGCGGGGGCAATGAGCAGTTCTTC.

This clonotype was picked up many times. The chain employs TRBV7-9 and TRBJ1-5; 8 bases agree with TRBD1. V lost 5 bases and J lost 5; bases outside the gene matches: 11. This CDR3 region has 16 residues. The V gene's germline CDR1 is SEHNR and CDR2 FQNEAQ (reference sequence). Here the CDR3 DNA reads TGTGCCAGCAGCGACTTCTCAGGGGGCGCCGATCAGCCCCAGCATTTT. It is translated as CASSDFSGGADQPQHF.

The chain has TRBV20-1 and TRBJ2-7; D remains unclear. From germline, CDR1 is DFQATT and CDR2 SNEGSKA (reference sequence). This CDR3 has 14 amino acids. V dropped 5 bases and J dropped 0 bases, with 14 bases sitting between them. Written as DNA, the CDR3 is TGCAGTGCTGAACATTTGCGGAGCTCCTACGAGCAGTACTTC. It codes for CSAEHLRSSYEQYF.

This clonotype was seen a few times. This chain connects TRBV3-1 to TRBJ1-3; D gene uncertain. V lost 2 bases and J 4 bases, leaving 3 bases between the germline ends. Germline V gene sequence: CDR1 LGHDT, CDR2 YNNKEL (reference sequence). The CDR3 spans 12 residues. The CDR3 protein is CASSQKGNTIYF. The CDR3 DNA reads TGTGCCAGCAGCCAAAAAGGAAACACCATATATTTT.

This clonotype was detected a few times. The chain links TRBV11-2 to TRBJ2-1, with TRBD1 identical over 9 bases. V was clipped by 8 bases and J by 9 bases; unmatched bases: 11. Germline-derived CDR1 and CDR2 are SGHAT and FQNNGV. This CDR3 has 14 amino acids. The CDR3 loop is CASRPDRGFFEQFF. The CDR3 DNA follows: TGTGCCAGCCGGCCGGACAGGGGCTTTTTTGAGCAGTTCTTC.

In this sample, this clonotype turned up a few times. The CDR3 region has the DNA TGTGCCAGTAGTATGGGGACAGGGGGTCGTCAGCCCCAGCATTTT. Its protein product is CASSMGTGGRQPQHF. The chain combines TRBV19 with TRBJ1-5, with 11 bases fitting TRBD1. Germline CDR1 and CDR2: LNHDA and SQIVND (reference sequence). This CDR3 contains 15 residues. Unmatched junction bases numbered 4, after V lost 3 bases and J lost 6 bases.

This clonotype was detected only a few times. The CDR3 spells CSARDEAVSTDTQYF. The CDR3 nucleotides are TGCAGTGCTAGAGATGAAGCGGTTAGCACAGATACGCAGTATTTT. This chain links TRBV20-1 with TRBJ2-3; a possible D gene is TRBD2 (5 bases). Germline V gives CDR1 DFQATT, CDR2 SNEGSKA (reference sequence). CDR3 size: 15 residues. V lost 0 bases to trimming and J lost 0 bases, with 10 bases between them.